Listed here are 7 T cell receptor beta chains from one sample, sequenced in a study of shared clonotypes between healthy human individuals. Repertoires were generated with immunoSEQ multiplex PCR, while TCRdb's copy carries only in-frame clones and drops some. In the table there are roughly 1 million clones, approximately 70% of which are singletons. Specimen: memory CD4+ T cells sorted from blood. Described subset: CD45RA-negative fraction. The source of these receptors is a man aged 18 to 35 in good health.

Remarks on this clone: A read error is the likely source, as a far larger clone sits one nucleotide away. The chain couples TRBV6-1 to TRBJ1-1; D remains ambiguous. V was shortened by 7 bases and J by 0 bases, with 6 bases between the two germline ends. The CDR3 is 12 amino acids. Germline CDR1 and CDR2: MNHNS and SASEGT. CDR3 nucleotides: TGTGCCAGCAAGACGGTGAACACTGAAGCTTTCTTT. Encoded protein: CASKTVNTEAFF.

As for this clone: The identical CDR3 is also encoded by other nucleotide sequences in the sample. V gene TRBV5-1 combines with J gene TRBJ1-3; D remains ambiguous. Germline V CDR1 and CDR2: SGHRS, YFSETQ. This CDR3 region has 14 residues. The V end was cut by 0 bases, the J end by 0 bases, with 4 bases between. The DNA of the CDR3 is TGCGCCAGCAGCTTGGAGAGCTCTGGAAACACCATATATTTT. Translating gives CASSLESSGNTIYF.

V and J are TRBV30 and TRBJ1-4, with TRBD1 identical over 7 bases. With 2 bases clipped from V and 9 bases from J, the junction kept 6 bases outside the gene matches. This CDR3 has 13 amino acids. Per germline, CDR1 GTSNPN and CDR2 SVGIG (reference sequence). CDR3 loop: CAWSPGTVQKLFF. The CDR3 coding sequence is TGTGCCTGGAGTCCCGGGACAGTCCAAAAACTGTTTTTT.

This chain uses TRBV27 with TRBJ2-6; D unclear. Germline V gene data show CDR1 as MNHEY and CDR2 as SMNVEV (reference sequence). Trimming removed 4 bases at V and 4 bases at J, with 17 bases between. The CDR3 covers 17 residues. CDR3 protein: CASSSKLRPGGANVLTF. As DNA, the CDR3 is TGTGCCAGCAGTTCCAAACTCCGCCCCGGAGGGGCCAACGTCCTGACTTTC. The full variable domain, with the rest looked up from reference TRBV27 and TRBJ2-6, is EAQVTQNPRYLITVTGKKLTVTCSQNMNHEYMSWYRQDPGLGLRQIYYSMNVEVTDKGDVPEGYKVSRKEKRNFPLILESPSPNQTSLYFCASSSKLRPGGANVLTFGAGSRLTVL.

Concerning this clone itself: Different DNA sequences within this sample yield the same CDR3. The chain links TRBV28 to TRBJ1-1; no reliable D call. The CDR3 totals 12 residues. Per the germline V gene, CDR1 is MDHEN and CDR2 is SYDVKM. V lost 5 bases, J lost 4 bases, and 8 bases lay in between. This CDR3 is CASSPPRTEAFF. The CDR3 DNA is TGTGCCAGCAGTCCCCCCCGCACTGAAGCTTTCTTT.

This clone appeared a few times. The chain combines TRBV30 with TRBJ2-3, with no clear D. V was shortened by 2 bases and J by 3 bases, with 12 bases between the two germline ends. CDR3 size: 14 residues. CDR1 and CDR2 (germline): GTSNPN, SVGIG (reference sequence). Here the CDR3 reads CAWSTQATTDTQYF. CDR3 coding DNA: TGTGCCTGGAGTACTCAGGCCACGACAGATACGCAGTATTTT.

This clone was counted between two and nine times. The chain couples TRBV19 to TRBJ2-1, with 9 positions matching TRBD2. The trim removed 4 bases at V and 3 bases at J, leaving 10 bases unmatched. The CDR3 contains 17 residues. Germline V gene data show CDR1 as LNHDA and CDR2 as SQIVND (reference sequence). As DNA, the CDR3 is TGTGCCAGTAGTACCAGACTAGCGGAGAGGGGCTACAATGAGCAGTTCTTC. Protein product: CASSTRLAERGYNEQFF.